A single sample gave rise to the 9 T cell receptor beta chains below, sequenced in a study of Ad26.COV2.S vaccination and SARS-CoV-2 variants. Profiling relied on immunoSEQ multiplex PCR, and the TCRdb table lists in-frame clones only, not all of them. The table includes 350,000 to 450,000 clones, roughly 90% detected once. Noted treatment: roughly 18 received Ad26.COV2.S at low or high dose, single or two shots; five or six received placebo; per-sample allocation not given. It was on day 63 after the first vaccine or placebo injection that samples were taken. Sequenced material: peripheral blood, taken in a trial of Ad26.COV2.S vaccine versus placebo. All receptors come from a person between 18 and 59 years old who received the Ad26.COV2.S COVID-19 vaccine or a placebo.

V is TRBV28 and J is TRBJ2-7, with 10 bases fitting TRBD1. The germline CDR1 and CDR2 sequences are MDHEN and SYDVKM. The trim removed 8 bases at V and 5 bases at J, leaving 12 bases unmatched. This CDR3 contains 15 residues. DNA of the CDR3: TGTGCCAGCCGAAACCTAGACAGGGGGCTCCACGAGCAGTACTTC. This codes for CASRNLDRGLHEQYF.

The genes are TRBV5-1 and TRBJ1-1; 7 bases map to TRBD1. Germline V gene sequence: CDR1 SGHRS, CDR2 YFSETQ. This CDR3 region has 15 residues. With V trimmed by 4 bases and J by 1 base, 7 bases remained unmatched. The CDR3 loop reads CASSRGTVENTEAFF. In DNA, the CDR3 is TGCGCCAGCAGCCGGGGGACAGTTGAGAACACTGAAGCTTTCTTT.

This CDR3 reads CASSLLWRQGSEKLFF. The CDR3, as DNA: TGTGCCAGCAGCCTACTATGGCGACAGGGGAGTGAAAAACTGTTTTTT. The rearrangement uses TRBV7-8 and TRBJ1-4; TRBD1 agrees at 8 bases. CDR1 and CDR2 (germline): SGHVS, FQNEAQ. The trim removed 5 bases at V and 7 bases at J, leaving 12 bases unmatched. The length of the CDR3 is 16 residues.

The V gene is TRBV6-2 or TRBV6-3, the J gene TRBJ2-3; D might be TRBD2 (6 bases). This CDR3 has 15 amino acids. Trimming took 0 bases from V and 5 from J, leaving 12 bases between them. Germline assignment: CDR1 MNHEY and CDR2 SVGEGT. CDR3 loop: CASSYSFRDLDTQYF. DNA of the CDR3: TGTGCCAGCAGTTACTCTTTCCGGGACTTAGATACGCAGTATTTT.

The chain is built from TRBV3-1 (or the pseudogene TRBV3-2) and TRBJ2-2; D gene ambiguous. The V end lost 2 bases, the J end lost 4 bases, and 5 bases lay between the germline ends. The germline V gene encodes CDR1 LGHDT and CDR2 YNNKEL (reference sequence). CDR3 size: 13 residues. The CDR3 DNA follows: TGTGCCAGCAGCCAACCAATCACCGGGGAGCTGTTTTTT. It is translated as CASSQPITGELFF.

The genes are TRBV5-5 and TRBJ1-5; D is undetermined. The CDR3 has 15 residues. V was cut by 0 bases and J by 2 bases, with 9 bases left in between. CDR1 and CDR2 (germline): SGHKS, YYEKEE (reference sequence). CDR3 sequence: CASSLVPERNQPQHF. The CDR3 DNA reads TGTGCCAGCAGCTTGGTTCCCGAACGCAATCAGCCCCAGCATTTT.

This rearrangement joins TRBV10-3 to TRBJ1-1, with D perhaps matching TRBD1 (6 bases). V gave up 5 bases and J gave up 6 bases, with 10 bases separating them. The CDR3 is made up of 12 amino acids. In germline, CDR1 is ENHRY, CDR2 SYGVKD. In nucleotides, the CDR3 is TGTGCCATCAGTTTATCAGGGGCTGAAGCTTTCTTT. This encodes CAISLSGAEAFF.

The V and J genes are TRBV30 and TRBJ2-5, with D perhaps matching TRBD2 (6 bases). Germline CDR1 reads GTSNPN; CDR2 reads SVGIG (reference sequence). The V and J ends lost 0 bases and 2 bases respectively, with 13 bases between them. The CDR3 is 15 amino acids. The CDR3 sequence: CAWSVPGGAQETQYF. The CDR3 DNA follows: TGTGCCTGGAGTGTACCCGGCGGGGCACAAGAGACCCAGTACTTC. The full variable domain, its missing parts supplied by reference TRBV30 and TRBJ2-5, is SQTIHQWPATLVQPVGSPLSLECTVEGTSNPNLYWYRQAAGRGLQLLFYSVGIGQISSEVPQNLSASRPQDRQFILSSKKLLLSDSGFYLCAWSVPGGAQETQYFGPGTRLLVL.

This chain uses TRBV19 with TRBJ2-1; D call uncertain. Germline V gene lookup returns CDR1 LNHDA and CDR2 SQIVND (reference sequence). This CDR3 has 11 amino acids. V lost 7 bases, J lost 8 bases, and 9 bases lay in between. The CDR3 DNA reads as TGTGCCAGTACTGACCGAGATGAGCAGTTCTTC. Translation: CASTDRDEQFF.